A selection of T cell receptor beta chains follows, all from one sample in a study of cytomegalovirus exposure and HLA in healthy donors. The protocol was immunoSEQ multiplex PCR, while the TCRdb copy is restricted to in-frame clones and leaves out a portion. The table gives around 70,000 clones; the top ten clones make up under 2% of it. The sequencing sample was made of PBMCs. The receptors were gathered from a woman in her twenties or thirties in good health and CMV-seronegative. CDR3s include the opening cysteine and the closing phenylalanine or tryptophan. A D gene is named only where the DNA matches it firmly.

CDR3aa,CDR3nt,j_gene,v_gene,d_gene
CASSLSGGLDFEAFF,TGTGCCAGCAGCTTATCAGGGGGACTAGATTTTGAAGCTTTCTTT,TRBJ1-1,TRBV7-6,TRBD1
CASSYEPTGNSPLHF,TGCGCCAGCAGCTATGAACCTACGGGAAATTCACCCCTCCACTTT,TRBJ1-6,TRBV5-1,NA
CASSPGLAANEQFF,TGTGCCAGCAGTCCGGGACTAGCGGCCAATGAGCAGTTCTTC,TRBJ2-1,TRBV6-1,TRBD2
CASSFWRNHQETQYF,TGTGCCAGCAGCTTTTGGCGGAACCACCAAGAGACCCAGTACTTC,TRBJ2-5,TRBV7-9,NA
CATSSDGGDDIQYF,TGTGCCACCAGCAGCGATGGGGGGGACGACATTCAGTACTTC,TRBJ2-4,TRBV15,TRBD2
CASIAGGTLEQYF,TGTGCCAGCATAGCGGGGGGAACCCTCGAGCAGTACTTC,TRBJ2-7,TRBV28,TRBD2
CAISDSNYGYTF,TGTGCCATCAGTGACAGTAACTATGGCTACACCTTC,TRBJ1-2,TRBV10-3,NA
CASSIRTADTQYF,TGTGCCAGCAGTATACGGACAGCCGATACGCAGTATTTT,TRBJ2-3,TRBV27,NA
CASSQDPAKSYSNQPQHF,TGCGCCAGCAGCCAAGATCCAGCGAAATCTTATAGCAATCAGCCCCAGCATTTT,TRBJ1-5,TRBV4-3,NA
CASSGTGGAGQPQHF,TGTGCCAGCAGTGGGACAGGGGGCGCAGGTCAGCCCCAGCATTTT,TRBJ1-5,TRBV6-1,TRBD1
CASSFSTGSRNTEAFF,TGCGCCAGCAGCTTTTCGACAGGGTCGAGGAACACTGAAGCTTTCTTT,TRBJ1-1,TRBV5-1,TRBD1
CASTESGGFNTEAFF,TGCGCCAGCACCGAGTCAGGGGGCTTTAACACTGAAGCTTTCTTT,TRBJ1-1,TRBV5-1,TRBD1
CASSIGGNEQFF,TGTGCCAGTAGTATTGGGGGGAATGAGCAGTTCTTC,TRBJ2-1,TRBV19,NA
CAGSVGGAGANVLTF,TGTGCCGGGAGTGTCGGGGGAGCCGGGGCCAACGTCCTGACTTTC,TRBJ2-6,TRBV30,NA
CASSEGVQHRGPQHF,TGTGCCAGCAGTGAAGGCGTACAGCACAGGGGGCCCCAGCATTTT,TRBJ1-5,TRBV6-1,TRBD1
CASSQVRGNEQYF,TGCGCCAGCAGCCAGGTCCGGGGGAACGAGCAGTACTTC,TRBJ2-7,TRBV4-1,NA
CATGQGGDNEQFF,TGTGCCACCGGACAGGGGGGCGACAATGAGCAGTTCTTC,TRBJ2-1,TRBV27,TRBD1
CASSMAGIYNEQFF,TGTGCCAGTAGTATGGCAGGTATATACAATGAGCAGTTCTTC,TRBJ2-1,TRBV19,NA
CASRDPFPGQGIISYNSPLHF,TGTGCCAGCAGGGATCCTTTCCCGGGACAGGGAATTATCTCCTATAATTCACCCCTCCACTTT,TRBJ1-6,TRBV28,TRBD1
CASSSLTRGQQASYEQYF,TGCGCCAGCAGCTCGCTGACAAGAGGGCAACAAGCCTCCTACGAGCAGTACTTC,TRBJ2-7,TRBV5-1,NA
CASSQGPGGSSYEQYF,TGCGCCAGCAGCCAGGGTCCAGGGGGGAGCTCCTACGAGCAGTACTTC,TRBJ2-7,TRBV4-3,NA
CASSPTGWSEQYF,TGTGCCAGTAGCCCGACAGGGTGGAGCGAGCAGTACTTC,TRBJ2-7,TRBV19,TRBD1
CASSQRGSEHGYTF,TGCGCCAGCAGCCAACGGGGTTCTGAGCATGGCTACACCTTC,TRBJ1-2,TRBV4-1,NA
CAWSSTGADYGYTF,TGTGCCTGGAGTTCTACAGGGGCAGACTATGGCTACACCTTC,TRBJ1-2,TRBV30,TRBD1
CAISEQQGSDNEQFF,TGTGCCATCAGTGAACAACAGGGTAGCGACAATGAGCAGTTCTTC,TRBJ2-1,TRBV10-3,NA
CASSLNWQGNQPQHF,TGTGCCAGCAGCTTAAATTGGCAGGGCAATCAGCCCCAGCATTTT,TRBJ1-5,TRBV7-8,NA
CASSYSLRDRGNEQYF,TGTGCCAGCAGTTACTCTCTCCGGGACAGGGGCAACGAGCAGTACTTC,TRBJ2-7,TRBV6-5,TRBD1
CASSGTSGSYNEQFF,TGTGCCAGCAGTGGGACTAGCGGCTCCTACAATGAGCAGTTCTTC,TRBJ2-1,TRBV6-4,TRBD2
CASSQIRGPQETQYF,TGCGCCAGCAGCCAAATCAGGGGACCGCAAGAGACCCAGTACTTC,TRBJ2-5,TRBV4-1,NA
CASSYSTGGPYEQYF,TGTGCCAGCAGTTACTCGACGGGAGGGCCCTACGAGCAGTACTTC,TRBJ2-7,TRBV6-6,TRBD2
CASSDSYEQYF,TGTGCCAGCAGCGACAGCTACGAGCAGTACTTC,TRBJ2-7,TRBV7-2,NA